These 17 T cell receptor beta chains share one sample of origin, sequenced in a study of chemoradiotherapy in HPV16-positive cancers (dated by TCRdb to the early 2020s). Libraries were made using the immunoSEQ multiplex PCR assay. In TCRdb, the immuneACCESS table is reduced to in-frame sequences with V and J assigned. These tables do not hold every clone; where another copy was compared, an unresolved V gene accounts for under half, and the others remain unexplained. The sample yields over 10,000 clones; approximately 80% were counted once. Under 1.5% of the sample rests with the top ten. This specimen was acquired from a patient who underwent chemoradiotherapy. Receptors were obtained from a human donor with HPV-associated anogenital cancer.

The chain uses TRBV2 and TRBJ1-4; weak D call: TRBD1 (5 bases). V was clipped by 8 bases and J by 6 bases, with 16 bases between them. The CDR3 covers 14 residues. Germline CDR1 SNHLY, CDR2 FYNNEI. The CDR3 protein is CASRSGGGYEKLFF. The CDR3 DNA is TGTGCCAGCCGCAGCGGGGGAGGCTATGAAAAACTGTTTTTT.

J is TRBJ1-1 and V is TRBV4-3; D gene uncertain. Trimming cost V 3 bases and J 1 base, with 12 bases left between them. The CDR3 is 15 residues long. Germline V lookup: CDR1 LGHNA, CDR2 YSLEER. In DNA, the CDR3 is TGCGCCAGCAGCCAGGATCCCCGGGGGAACACTGAAGCTTTCTTT. As protein: CASSQDPRGNTEAFF.

The J gene is TRBJ2-1, the V gene TRBV7-2, with 7 positions matching TRBD2. Germline CDR1 SGHTA, CDR2 FQGNSA. V dropped 2 bases and J dropped 8; count of bases not matched to a gene: 12. This CDR3 region has 16 residues. The CDR3 DNA reads as TGTGCCAGCAGCTTAAACGTGCGGGGAGGGCGAGATGAGCAGTTCTTC. This encodes CASSLNVRGGRDEQFF.

J is TRBJ1-1 and V is TRBV2; 9 bases are shared with TRBD1. There are 18 residues in the CDR3. With V trimmed by 0 bases and J by 3 bases, 11 bases remained unmatched. Germline assignment: CDR1 SNHLY and CDR2 FYNNEI. The CDR3 nucleotides read TGTGCCAGCAGTGAAGCAATTCCCGACAGGGGGAAGTACACTGAAGCTTTCTTT. Translating it yields CASSEAIPDRGKYTEAFF.

The V and J genes are TRBV5-1 and TRBJ2-1; TRBD1 matches at 11 bases. Germline CDR1 reads SGHRS; CDR2 reads YFSETQ. This CDR3 region has 14 residues. With V trimmed by 4 bases and J by 8 bases, 5 bases remained unmatched. The CDR3 DNA sequence: TGCGCCAGCAGCGCCGGGACAGGGGGGGATGAGCAGTTCTTC. Its protein product is CASSAGTGGDEQFF.

This clone was recorded a few times. The genes are TRBV5-4 and TRBJ1-1, with D perhaps TRBD1 (6 bases). Germline V lookup: CDR1 SGHNT, CDR2 YYREEE (reference sequence). V lost 2 bases, J lost 8 bases, and 13 bases lay in between. This CDR3 spans 13 amino acids. The CDR3 protein is CASSFYGGSEAFF. DNA for the CDR3: TGTGCCAGCAGCTTTTACGGGGGCAGCGAAGCTTTCTTT. The whole variable domain, filled in from reference TRBV5-4 and TRBJ1-1, reads ETGVTQSPTHLIKTRGQQVTLRCSSQSGHNTVSWYQQALGQGPQFIFQYYREEENGRGNFPPRFSGLQFPNYSSELNVNALELDDSALYLCASSFYGGSEAFFGQGTRLTVV.

Note on this clone: One junction end disagrees with the germline gene, perhaps due to a read error. This chain joins TRBV6-5 and TRBJ2-3; 8 bases agree with TRBD1. The length of the CDR3 is 14 residues. The V gene's germline CDR1 is MNHEY and CDR2 SVGAGI. Written as DNA, the CDR3 is TGTGCCAGCAGTACATCAGGGGGCACCGATACGCAGTATTTT. This gives the protein CASSTSGGTDTQYF.

The chain recombines TRBV7-2 with TRBJ2-2; the D gene could be TRBD1 or TRBD2 (5 bases each). Germline values: CDR1 SGHTA, CDR2 FQGNSA. The V and J ends lost 8 bases and 4 bases respectively, with 17 bases between them. The CDR3 length is 15 residues. For the CDR3, the DNA is TGTGCCAGCCTCCCGAGAAGTGGGGGCACCGGGGAGCTGTTTTTT. Amino acids: CASLPRSGGTGELFF. Using reference TRBV7-2 and TRBJ2-2 for the parts outside the CDR3, the full variable domain is GAGVSQSPSNKVTEKGKDVELRCDPISGHTALYWYRQSLGQGLEFLIYFQGNSAPDKSGLPSDRFSAERTGGSVSTLTIQRTQQEDSAVYLCASLPRSGGTGELFFGEGSRLTVL.

The V and J genes are TRBV18 and TRBJ2-2, with 13 bases identical to TRBD2. CDR3 length: 17 amino acids. The V segment lost 4 bases and the J segment 0 bases; nucleotides outside the gene matches: 2. Germline V gene data show CDR1 as KGHSH and CDR2 as LQKENI. The CDR3 DNA reads TGTGCCAGCTCACTGACTAGCGGGGGGCCGAACACCGGGGAGCTGTTTTTT. This sequence encodes CASSLTSGGPNTGELFF.

The chain employs TRBV9 and TRBJ2-3; D is uncertain. The CDR3 is made up of 14 amino acids. Germline CDR1 is SGDLS and CDR2 is YYNGEE. V lost 2 bases, J lost 3 bases, and 10 bases lay in between. The CDR3 sequence is CASSVLSGTDTQYF. The CDR3 DNA reads TGTGCCAGCAGCGTTCTATCCGGGACAGATACGCAGTATTTT.

The chain is built from TRBV9 and TRBJ2-1, with 16 bases that match TRBD2. CDR1 SGDLS and CDR2 YYNGEE come from the germline V gene. V dropped 4 bases and J dropped 5; count of bases not matched to a gene: 9. CDR3 size: 18 residues. CDR3 in amino acids: CASSPTGTSGGADNEQFF. The CDR3 nucleotides read TGTGCCAGCAGCCCCACCGGGACTAGCGGGGGGGCCGACAATGAGCAGTTCTTC.

In its sample, this clone was seen a few times. The chain uses TRBV4-3 and TRBJ1-2; 7 bases match TRBD1. Looked up from germline, CDR1 is LGHNA and CDR2 is YSLEER. The CDR3 is 14 residues long. Losses at the gene ends were 0 bases for V and 8 bases for J; bases not matched to a gene: 6. The CDR3 spells CASSQDRQGRGYTF. Here the CDR3 DNA reads TGCGCCAGCAGCCAAGATCGACAGGGACGGGGCTACACCTTC.

The V and J genes are TRBV7-9 and TRBJ1-2; 8 nucleotides match TRBD1. This CDR3 is 16 amino acids long. Losses at the gene ends were 3 bases for V and 0 bases for J; bases not matched to a gene: 6. Germline CDR1 reads SEHNR; CDR2 reads FQNEAQ (reference sequence). This CDR3 reads CASSLDRAGPNYGYTF. The CDR3, as DNA: TGTGCCAGCAGCTTGGACAGGGCAGGGCCTAACTATGGCTACACCTTC.

This clone was seen only once. J is TRBJ1-2 and V is TRBV11-2; no definite D call. There are 12 residues in the CDR3. With 0 bases removed from V and 5 bases from J, the gap between germline ends came to 4 bases. The germline V gene has CDR1 SGHAT and CDR2 FQNNGV. CDR3 sequence reads: CASSLDSYGYTF. The CDR3 coding sequence is TGTGCCAGCAGCTTAGACAGTTATGGCTACACCTTC.

The genes are TRBV4-2 and TRBJ1-2; 7 nucleotides agree with TRBD1. Germline assignment: CDR1 LGHNA and CDR2 YNFKEQ. V trimming: 1 base; J trimming: 5 bases; junction bases outside the gene matches: 7. This CDR3 contains 15 residues. The CDR3 sequence is CASSQGTGGSYGYTF. The CDR3 bases are TGTGCCAGCAGCCAAGGGACAGGCGGAAGTTATGGCTACACCTTC.

The gene calls are TRBV19 and TRBJ2-5, with D perhaps TRBD1 (6 bases). Germline V lookup: CDR1 LNHDA, CDR2 SQIVND (reference sequence). This CDR3 has 16 residues. V lost 5 bases and J 2 bases, leaving 18 bases between the germline ends. Here the CDR3 DNA reads TGTGCCAGTAGTGAAATGCGGACAGCCCCTCAAGAGACCCAGTACTTC. It codes for CASSEMRTAPQETQYF.

The chain recombines TRBV5-1 with TRBJ1-2; perhaps TRBD1 as D (5 bases). The V gene's germline CDR1 is SGHRS and CDR2 YFSETQ. Trimming pared 4 bases from V and 7 bases from J, leaving 20 bases between. The CDR3 is 15 amino acids. CDR3 sequence (DNA): TGCGCCAGCAGCATAAAACCGACAATAGGGACTGGCTACACCTTC. This sequence encodes CASSIKPTIGTGYTF.